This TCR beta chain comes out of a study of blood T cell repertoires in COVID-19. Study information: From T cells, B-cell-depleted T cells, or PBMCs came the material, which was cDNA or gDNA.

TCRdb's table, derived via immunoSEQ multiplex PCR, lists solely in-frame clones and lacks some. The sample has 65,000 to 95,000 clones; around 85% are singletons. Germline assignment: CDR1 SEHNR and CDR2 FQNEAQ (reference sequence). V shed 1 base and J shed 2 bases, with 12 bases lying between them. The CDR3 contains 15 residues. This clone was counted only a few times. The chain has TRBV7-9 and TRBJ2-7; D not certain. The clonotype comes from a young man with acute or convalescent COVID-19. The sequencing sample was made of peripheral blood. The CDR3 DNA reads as TGTGCCAGCAGCTTAGGGGCCCAAACGGCCTACGAGCAGTACTTC. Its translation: CASSLGAQTAYEQYF.